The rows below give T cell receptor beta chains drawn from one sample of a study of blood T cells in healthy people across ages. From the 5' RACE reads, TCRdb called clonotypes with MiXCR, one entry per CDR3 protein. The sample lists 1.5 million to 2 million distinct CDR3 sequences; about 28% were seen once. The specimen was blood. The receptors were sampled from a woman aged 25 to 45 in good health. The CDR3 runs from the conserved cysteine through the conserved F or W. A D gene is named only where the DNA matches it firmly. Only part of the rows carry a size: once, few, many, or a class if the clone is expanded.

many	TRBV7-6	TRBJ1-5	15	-	CASSRQLGLTQPQHF	TGTGCCAGCAGCCGCCAGCTGGGGCTGACTCAGCCCCAGCATTTT
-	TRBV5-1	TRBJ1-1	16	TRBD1	CASSLTGEIVDTEAFF	TGCGCCAGCAGCTTGACAGGGGAGATCGTTGACACTGAAGCTTTCTTT
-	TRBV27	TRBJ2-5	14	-	CASSYDSVQETQYF	TGTGCCAGCAGCTACGACAGTGTCCAAGAGACCCAGTACTTC
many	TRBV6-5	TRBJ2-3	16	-	CASSYSSVRETDTQYF	TGTGCCAGCAGTTACTCGAGCGTCAGGGAGACAGATACGCAGTATTTT
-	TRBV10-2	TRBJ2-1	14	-	CASSESSRWGEQFF	TGCGCCAGCAGTGAGTCGTCGAGGTGGGGTGAGCAGTTCTTC
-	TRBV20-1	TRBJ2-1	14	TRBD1	CSAITTGTGPEQFF	TGCAGTGCTATTACTACCGGGACAGGGCCTGAGCAGTTCTTC
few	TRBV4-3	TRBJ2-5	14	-	CASSQKPWEETQYF	TGCGCCAGCAGCCAAAAGCCCTGGGAAGAGACCCAGTACTTC
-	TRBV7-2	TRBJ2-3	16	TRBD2	CASSSLGAGGTDTQYF	TGTGCCAGCAGCTCCCTAGGCGCGGGAGGTACAGATACGCAGTATTTT
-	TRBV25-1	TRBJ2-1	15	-	CASSESSFGYNEQFF	TGTGCCAGCAGTGAGTCTAGCTTCGGCTACAATGAGCAGTTCTTC
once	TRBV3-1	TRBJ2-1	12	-	CAGSRGVDEQFF	TGTGCCGGCAGTCGAGGTGTGGATGAGCAGTTCTTC
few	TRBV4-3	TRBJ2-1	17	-	CASSLPPGTGSYNEQFF	TGCGCCAGCAGCCTGCCTCCGGGAACAGGGAGCTACAATGAGCAGTTCTTC
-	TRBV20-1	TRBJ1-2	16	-	CSAPLGGLGVDYGYTF	TGCAGTGCTCCGCTGGGGGGGCTGGGTGTAGACTATGGCTACACCTTC
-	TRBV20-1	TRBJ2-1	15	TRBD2	CSAPIGAGPGDEQFF	TGCAGTGCTCCCATTGGAGCGGGGCCTGGGGATGAGCAGTTCTTC
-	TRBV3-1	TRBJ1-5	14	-	CASSQVGVSQPQHF	TGTGCCAGCAGCCAAGTAGGGGTGAGTCAGCCCCAGCATTTT
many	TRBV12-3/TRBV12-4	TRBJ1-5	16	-	CASSLVGPWGNQPQHF	TGTGCCAGCAGTTTAGTAGGCCCCTGGGGCAATCAGCCCCAGCATTTT
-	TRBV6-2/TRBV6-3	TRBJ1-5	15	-	CASSYRASTSQPQHF	TGTGCCAGCAGTTACAGGGCAAGTACCTCTCAGCCCCAGCATTTT
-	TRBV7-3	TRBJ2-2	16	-	CASSFRRGGLAGELFF	TGTGCCAGCAGCTTCAGGAGGGGGGGCCTTGCCGGGGAGCTGTTTTTT
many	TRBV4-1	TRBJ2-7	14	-	CASSQGPGTYEQYF	TGCGCCAGCAGCCAAGGACCAGGTACCTACGAGCAGTACTTC
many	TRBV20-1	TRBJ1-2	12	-	CSAHGPSPGYTF	TGCAGTGCCCACGGGCCCTCTCCCGGCTACACCTTC
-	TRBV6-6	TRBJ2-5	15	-	CASNRGWGAGETQYF	TGTGCCAGCAACCGCGGGTGGGGCGCCGGGGAGACCCAGTACTTC
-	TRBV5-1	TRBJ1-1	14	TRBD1	CASSPQGAWTEAFF	TGCGCCAGCAGCCCGCAGGGGGCATGGACTGAAGCTTTCTTT
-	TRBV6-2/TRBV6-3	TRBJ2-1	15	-	CASSYSGFIKNEQFF	TGTGCCAGCAGTTACTCGGGATTCATTAAGAATGAGCAGTTCTTC
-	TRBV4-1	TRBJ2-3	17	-	CASSQVMARISTDTQYF	TGCGCCAGCAGCCAAGTCATGGCAAGGATTAGCACAGATACGCAGTATTTT
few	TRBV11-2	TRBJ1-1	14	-	CASSSIRGGPEAFF	TGTGCCAGCTCCTCTATCAGGGGCGGGCCTGAAGCTTTCTTT
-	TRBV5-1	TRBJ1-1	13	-	CASSGGRGAEAFF	TGCGCCAGCAGCGGGGGACGGGGAGCTGAAGCTTTCTTT
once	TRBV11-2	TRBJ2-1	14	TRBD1	CAGGLGTAYNEQFF	TGTGCCGGCGGCTTAGGGACAGCCTACAATGAGCAGTTCTTC
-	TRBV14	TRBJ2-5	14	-	CASSQVARVNEQYF	TGTGCCAGCAGCCAAGTGGCCAGGGTCAATGAGCAGTACTTC
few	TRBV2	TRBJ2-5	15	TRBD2	CASSGLPGGSGTQYF	TGTGCCAGCAGTGGTTTGCCGGGAGGGTCAGGGACCCAGTACTTC
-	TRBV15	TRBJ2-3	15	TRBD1	CATSSLGQDTDTQYF	TGTGCCACCAGCAGTCTTGGACAGGACACAGATACGCAGTATTTT
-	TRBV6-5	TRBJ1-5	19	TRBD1	CASSYSSTGTADSNQPQHF	TGTGCCAGCAGTTACTCTTCTACCGGGACAGCCGATAGCAATCAGCCCCAGCATTTT
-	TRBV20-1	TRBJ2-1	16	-	CSASGGSVPSYNEQFF	TGCAGTGCTAGTGGCGGGTCAGTACCCTCCTACAATGAGCAGTTCTTC